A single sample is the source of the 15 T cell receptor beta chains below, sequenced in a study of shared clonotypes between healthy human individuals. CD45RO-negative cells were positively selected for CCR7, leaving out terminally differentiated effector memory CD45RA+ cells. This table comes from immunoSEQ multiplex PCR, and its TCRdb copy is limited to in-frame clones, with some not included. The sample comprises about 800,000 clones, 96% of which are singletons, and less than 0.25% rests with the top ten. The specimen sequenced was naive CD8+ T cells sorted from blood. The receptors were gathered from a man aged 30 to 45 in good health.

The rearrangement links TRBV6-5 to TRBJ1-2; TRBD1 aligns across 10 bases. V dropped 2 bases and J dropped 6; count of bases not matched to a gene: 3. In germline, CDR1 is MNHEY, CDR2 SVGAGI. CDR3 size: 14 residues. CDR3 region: CASSYGDRGDGYTF. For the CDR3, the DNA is TGTGCCAGCAGTTACGGGGACAGGGGCGATGGCTACACCTTC.

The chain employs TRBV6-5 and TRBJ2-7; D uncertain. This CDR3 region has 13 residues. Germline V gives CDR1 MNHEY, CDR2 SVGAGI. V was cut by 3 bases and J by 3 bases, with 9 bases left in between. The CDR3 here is CASSYSSLYEQYF. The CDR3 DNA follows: TGTGCCAGCAGTTATTCCAGTCTCTACGAGCAGTACTTC.

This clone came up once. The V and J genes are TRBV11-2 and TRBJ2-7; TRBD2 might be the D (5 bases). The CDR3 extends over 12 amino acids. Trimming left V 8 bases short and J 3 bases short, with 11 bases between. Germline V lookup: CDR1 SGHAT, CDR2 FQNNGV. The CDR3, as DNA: TGTGCCAGCCTCGGGAATTACTACGAGCAGTACTTC. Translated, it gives CASLGNYYEQYF. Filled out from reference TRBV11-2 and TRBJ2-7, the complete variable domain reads EAGVAQSPRYKIIEKRQSVAFWCNPISGHATLYWYQQILGQGPKLLIQFQNNGVVDDSQLPKDRFSAERLKGVDSTLKIQPAKLEDSAVYLCASLGNYYEQYFGPGTRLTVT.

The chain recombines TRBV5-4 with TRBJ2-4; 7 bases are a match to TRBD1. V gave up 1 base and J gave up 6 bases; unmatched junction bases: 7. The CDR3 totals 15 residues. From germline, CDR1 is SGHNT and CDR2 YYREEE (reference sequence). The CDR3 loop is CASSLLTGDGNIQYF. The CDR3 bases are TGTGCCAGCAGCTTGTTAACAGGGGATGGAAACATTCAGTACTTC.

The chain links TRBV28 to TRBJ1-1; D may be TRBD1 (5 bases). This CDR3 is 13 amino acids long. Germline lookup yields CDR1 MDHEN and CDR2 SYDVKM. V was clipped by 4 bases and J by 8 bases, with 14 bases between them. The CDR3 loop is CASSSGTSYEAFF. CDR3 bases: TGTGCCAGCAGTTCCGGGACCTCCTACGAAGCTTTCTTT. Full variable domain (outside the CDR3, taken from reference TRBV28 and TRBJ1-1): DVKVTQSSRYLVKRTGEKVFLECVQDMDHENMFWYRQDPGLGLRLIYFSYDVKMKEKGDIPEGYSVSREKKERFSLILESASTNQTSMYLCASSSGTSYEAFFGQGTRLTVV.

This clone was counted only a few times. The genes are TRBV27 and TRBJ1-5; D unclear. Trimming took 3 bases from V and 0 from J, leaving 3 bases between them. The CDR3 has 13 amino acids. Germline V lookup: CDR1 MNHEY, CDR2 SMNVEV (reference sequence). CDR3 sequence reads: CASSFYSNQPQHF. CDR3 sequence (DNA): TGTGCCAGCAGTTTTTATAGCAATCAGCCCCAGCATTTT.

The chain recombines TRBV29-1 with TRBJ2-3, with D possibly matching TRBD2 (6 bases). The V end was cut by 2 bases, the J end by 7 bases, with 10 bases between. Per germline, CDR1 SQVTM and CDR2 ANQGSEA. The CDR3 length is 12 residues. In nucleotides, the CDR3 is TGCAGCGTTGAATGGAGGGAATATACGCAGTATTTT. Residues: CSVEWREYTQYF.

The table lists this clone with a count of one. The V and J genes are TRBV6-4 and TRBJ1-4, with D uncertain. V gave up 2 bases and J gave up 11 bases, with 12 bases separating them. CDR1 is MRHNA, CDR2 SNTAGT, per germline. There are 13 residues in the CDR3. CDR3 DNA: TGTGCCAGCAGTGACCCGGCCTCGGGTAAACTGTTTTTT. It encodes CASSDPASGKLFF.

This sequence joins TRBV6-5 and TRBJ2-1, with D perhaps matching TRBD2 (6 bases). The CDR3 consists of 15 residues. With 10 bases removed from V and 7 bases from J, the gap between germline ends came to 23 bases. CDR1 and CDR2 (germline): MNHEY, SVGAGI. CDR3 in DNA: TGTGCCACCTCTGGAGGAGGGTCCCGGGAGAATGAGCAGTTCTTC. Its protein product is CATSGGGSRENEQFF.

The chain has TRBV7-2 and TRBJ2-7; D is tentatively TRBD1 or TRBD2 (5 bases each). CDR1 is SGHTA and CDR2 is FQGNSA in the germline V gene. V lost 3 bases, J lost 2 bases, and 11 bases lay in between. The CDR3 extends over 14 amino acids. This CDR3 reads CASSFVGAAYEQYF. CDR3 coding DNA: TGTGCCAGCAGCTTCGTCGGGGCTGCCTACGAGCAGTACTTC.

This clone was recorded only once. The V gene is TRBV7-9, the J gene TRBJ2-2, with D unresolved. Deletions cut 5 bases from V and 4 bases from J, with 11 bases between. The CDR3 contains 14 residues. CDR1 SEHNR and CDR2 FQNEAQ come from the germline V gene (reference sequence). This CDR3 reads CASSPKTRTGELFF. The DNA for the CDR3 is TGTGCCAGCAGCCCCAAGACCCGCACCGGGGAGCTGTTTTTT.

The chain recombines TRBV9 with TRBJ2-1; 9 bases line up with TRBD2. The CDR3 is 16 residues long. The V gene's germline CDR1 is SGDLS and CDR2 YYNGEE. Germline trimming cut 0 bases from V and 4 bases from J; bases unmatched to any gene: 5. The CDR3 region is CASSVASLAGYNEQFF. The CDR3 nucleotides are TGTGCCAGCAGCGTAGCGTCTCTAGCGGGGTACAATGAGCAGTTCTTC.

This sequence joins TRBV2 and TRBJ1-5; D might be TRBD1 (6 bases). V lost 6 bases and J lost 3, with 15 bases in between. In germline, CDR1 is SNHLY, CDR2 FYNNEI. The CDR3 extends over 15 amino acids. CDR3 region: CASRATGLVNQPQHF. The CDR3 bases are TGTGCCAGCAGGGCTACAGGGCTTGTCAATCAGCCCCAGCATTTT.

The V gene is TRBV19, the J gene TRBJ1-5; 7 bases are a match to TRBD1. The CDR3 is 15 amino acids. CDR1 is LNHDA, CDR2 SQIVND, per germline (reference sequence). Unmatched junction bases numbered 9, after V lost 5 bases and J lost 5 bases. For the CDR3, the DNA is TGTGCCAGTAGTGATGACAGGGCAGGCTATCAGCCCCAGCATTTT. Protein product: CASSDDRAGYQPQHF.

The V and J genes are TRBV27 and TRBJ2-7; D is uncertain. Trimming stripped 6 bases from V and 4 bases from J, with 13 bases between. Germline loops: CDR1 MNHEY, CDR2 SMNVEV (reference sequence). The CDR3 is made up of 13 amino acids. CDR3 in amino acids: CASSSTDKYEQYF. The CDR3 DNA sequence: TGTGCCAGCAGCTCCACTGACAAATACGAGCAGTACTTC.